This T cell receptor beta chain was profiled in a study of regulatory T cells in long-lasting Graves disease. Study-level points and caveats: Persistent-disease Graves' patients showed less TCR diversity than new cases.

This CDR3 has 15 amino acids. Per the germline V gene, CDR1 is DFQATT and CDR2 is SNEGSKA (reference sequence). Trimming took off 0 bases at V and 3 bases at J, with 12 bases between the two ends. The time point was: newly diagnosed GD, antithyroid drugs for less than 3 months. With RNA extracted from PBMCs as input, the TCR library was made. This clonotype was seen at least ten times. As yet, its antigen is unknown. The TCR beta library used iRepertoire HTBI primers with Arm-PCR amplification of CDR3. In the original workflow: The study identified about 60 TRBV and some 15 TRBJ segments across samples. MiXCR, applied by TCRdb to the multiplex PCR reads, yields one record per CDR3 protein. V and J calls and clone size were set by TCRdb, not the authors. The repertoire holds about 500,000 distinct CDR3 sequences, with approximately 12% as singletons. These data also featured in a second study, about T cells in Graves' hyperthyroidism and ophthalmopathy. That source notes: In validation, the model predicted ophthalmopathy. These predictions came a median roughly 7.1 months before onset.

V is TRBV20-1 and J is TRBJ2-1; D is possibly TRBD2 (5 bases). The sequence came from a woman in her 30s with Graves disease. Sequenced material: peripheral blood mononuclear cells (PBMCs), taken at new diagnosis, from a patient treated with antithyroid drugs. CDR3 sequence reads: CSARDASKGYNEQFF. CDR3 nucleotides: TGCAGTGCTAGAGATGCTAGCAAGGGCTACAATGAGCAGTTCTTC.